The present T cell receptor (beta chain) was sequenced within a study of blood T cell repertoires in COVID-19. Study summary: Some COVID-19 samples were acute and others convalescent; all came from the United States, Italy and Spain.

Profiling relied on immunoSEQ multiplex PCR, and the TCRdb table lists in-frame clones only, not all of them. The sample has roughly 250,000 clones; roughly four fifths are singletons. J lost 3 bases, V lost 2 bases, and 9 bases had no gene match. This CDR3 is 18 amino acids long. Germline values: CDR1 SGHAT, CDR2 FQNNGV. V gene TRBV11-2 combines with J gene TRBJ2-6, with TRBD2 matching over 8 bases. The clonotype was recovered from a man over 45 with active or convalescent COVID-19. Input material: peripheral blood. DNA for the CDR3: TGTGCCAGCAGCTTATATCCCGGGGGGGCAAATGGGGCCAACGTCCTGACTTTC. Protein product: CASSLYPGGANGANVLTF. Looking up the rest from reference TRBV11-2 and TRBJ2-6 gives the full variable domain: EAGVAQSPRYKIIEKRQSVAFWCNPISGHATLYWYQQILGQGPKLLIQFQNNGVVDDSQLPKDRFSAERLKGVDSTLKIQPAKLEDSAVYLCASSLYPGGANGANVLTFGAGSRLTVL.